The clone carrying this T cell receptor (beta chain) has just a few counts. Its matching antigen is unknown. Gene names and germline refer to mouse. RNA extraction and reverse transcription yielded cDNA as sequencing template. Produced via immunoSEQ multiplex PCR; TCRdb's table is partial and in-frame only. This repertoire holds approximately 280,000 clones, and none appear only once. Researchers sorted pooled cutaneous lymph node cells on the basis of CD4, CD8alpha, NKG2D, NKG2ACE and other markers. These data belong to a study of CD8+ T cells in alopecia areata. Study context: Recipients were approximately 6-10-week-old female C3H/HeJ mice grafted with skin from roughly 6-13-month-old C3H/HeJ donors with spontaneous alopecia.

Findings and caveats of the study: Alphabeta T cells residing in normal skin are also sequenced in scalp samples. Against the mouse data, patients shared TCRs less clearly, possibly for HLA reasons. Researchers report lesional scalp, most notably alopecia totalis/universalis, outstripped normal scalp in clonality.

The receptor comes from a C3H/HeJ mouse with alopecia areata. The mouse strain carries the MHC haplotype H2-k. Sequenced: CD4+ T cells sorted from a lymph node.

The CDR3 loop reads CASSEGGNYAEQFF. Incomplete CDR3 DNA: TGTGCCAGCAGTGAGGGGGGTAACTATGCT. The J gene is TRBJ2-1, the V gene TRBV13-3; maybe TRBD2 (6 bases). The CDR3 is cut off 4 residues early in the read; its end comes from the germline J gene. This CDR3 has 14 amino acids. V lost 2 bases and J 0 bases, leaving 6 bases between the germline ends. The germline CDR1 and CDR2 sequences are NNHDY and SYVADS.